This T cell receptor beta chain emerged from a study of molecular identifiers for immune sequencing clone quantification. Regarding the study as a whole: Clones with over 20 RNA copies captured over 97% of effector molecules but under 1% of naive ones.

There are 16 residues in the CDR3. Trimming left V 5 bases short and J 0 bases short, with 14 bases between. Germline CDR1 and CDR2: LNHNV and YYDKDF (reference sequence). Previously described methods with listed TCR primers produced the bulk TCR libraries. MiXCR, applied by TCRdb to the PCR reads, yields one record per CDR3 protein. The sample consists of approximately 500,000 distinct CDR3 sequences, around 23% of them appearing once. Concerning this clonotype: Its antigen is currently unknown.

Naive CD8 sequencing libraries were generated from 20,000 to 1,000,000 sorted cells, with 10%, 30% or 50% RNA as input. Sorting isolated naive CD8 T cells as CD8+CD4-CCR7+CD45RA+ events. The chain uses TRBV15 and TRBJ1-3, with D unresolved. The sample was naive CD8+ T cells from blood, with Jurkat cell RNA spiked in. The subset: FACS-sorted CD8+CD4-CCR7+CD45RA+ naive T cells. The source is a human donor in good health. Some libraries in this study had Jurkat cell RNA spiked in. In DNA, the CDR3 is TGTGCCACCAGCCACCTAAGAGGTCGCTCTGGAAACACCATATATTTT. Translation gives CATSHLRGRSGNTIYF.